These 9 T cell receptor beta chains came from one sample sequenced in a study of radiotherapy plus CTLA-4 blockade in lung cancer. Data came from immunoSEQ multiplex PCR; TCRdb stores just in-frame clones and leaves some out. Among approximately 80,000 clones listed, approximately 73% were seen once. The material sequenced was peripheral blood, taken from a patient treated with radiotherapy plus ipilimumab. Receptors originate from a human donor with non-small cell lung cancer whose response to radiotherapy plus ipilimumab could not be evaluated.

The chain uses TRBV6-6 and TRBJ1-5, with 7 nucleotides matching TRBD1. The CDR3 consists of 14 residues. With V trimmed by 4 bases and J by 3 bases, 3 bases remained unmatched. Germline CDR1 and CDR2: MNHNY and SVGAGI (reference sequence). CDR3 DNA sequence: TGTGCCAGCAGTTTTACAGGGGACAATCAGCCCCAGCATTTT. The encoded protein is CASSFTGDNQPQHF.

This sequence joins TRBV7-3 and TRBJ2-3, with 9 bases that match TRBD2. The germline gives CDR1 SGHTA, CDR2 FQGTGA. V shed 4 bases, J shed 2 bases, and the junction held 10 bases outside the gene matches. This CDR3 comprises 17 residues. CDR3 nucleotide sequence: TGTGCCAGCAGCTCCCTGGTAGCGGGAGTGTACACAGATACGCAGTATTTT. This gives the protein CASSSLVAGVYTDTQYF.

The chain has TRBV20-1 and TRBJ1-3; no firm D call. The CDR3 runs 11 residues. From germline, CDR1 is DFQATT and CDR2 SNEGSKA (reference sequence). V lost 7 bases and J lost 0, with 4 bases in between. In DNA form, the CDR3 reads TGCAGTGTAAACTCTGGAAACACCATATATTTT. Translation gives CSVNSGNTIYF.

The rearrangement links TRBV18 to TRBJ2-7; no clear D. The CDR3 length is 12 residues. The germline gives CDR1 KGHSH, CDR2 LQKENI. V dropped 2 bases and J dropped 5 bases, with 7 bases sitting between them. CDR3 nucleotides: TGTGCCAGCTCACCAGACACGGACGAGCAGTACTTC. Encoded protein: CASSPDTDEQYF.

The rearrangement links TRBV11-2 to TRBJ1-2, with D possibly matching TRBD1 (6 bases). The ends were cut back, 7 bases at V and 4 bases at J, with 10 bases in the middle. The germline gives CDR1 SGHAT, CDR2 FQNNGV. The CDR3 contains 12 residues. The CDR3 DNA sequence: TGTGCCAGCACTGGGGGCGGCTATGGCTACACCTTC. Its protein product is CASTGGGYGYTF.

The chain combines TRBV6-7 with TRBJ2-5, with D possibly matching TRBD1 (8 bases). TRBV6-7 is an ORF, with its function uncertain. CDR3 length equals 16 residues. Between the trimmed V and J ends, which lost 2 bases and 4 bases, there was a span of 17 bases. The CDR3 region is CASSYQQTGEGETQYF. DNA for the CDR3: TGTGCCAGCAGTTACCAACAGACAGGGGAGGGAGAGACCCAGTACTTC.

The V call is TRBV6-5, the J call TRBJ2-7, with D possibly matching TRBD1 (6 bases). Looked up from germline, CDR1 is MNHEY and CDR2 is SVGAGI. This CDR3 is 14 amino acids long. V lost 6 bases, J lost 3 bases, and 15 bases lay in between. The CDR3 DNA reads TGTGCCAGCAGCATTGGAGGCAGGGGCTACGAGCAGTACTTC. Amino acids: CASSIGGRGYEQYF.

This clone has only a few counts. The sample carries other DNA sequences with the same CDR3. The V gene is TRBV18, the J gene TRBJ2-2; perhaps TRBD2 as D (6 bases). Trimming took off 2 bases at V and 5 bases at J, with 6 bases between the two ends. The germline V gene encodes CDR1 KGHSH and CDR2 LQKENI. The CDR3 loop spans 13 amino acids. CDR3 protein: CASSPAGTGELFF. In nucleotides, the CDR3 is TGTGCCAGCTCACCAGCGGGGACCGGGGAGCTGTTTTTT.

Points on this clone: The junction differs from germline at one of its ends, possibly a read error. The DNA of the CDR3 is TGCGCCAGCAGCCAAGACTGGGCGGGTCAAGAGACCCAGTACTTC. Translation gives CASSQDWAGQETQYF. The V and J genes are TRBV7-9 and TRBJ2-5, with a tentative D call TRBD2 (5 bases). Germline V gene lookup returns CDR1 SEHNR and CDR2 FQNEAQ (reference sequence). The CDR3 is 15 amino acids. Full variable domain (outside the CDR3, taken from reference TRBV7-9 and TRBJ2-5): DTGVSQNPRHKITKRGQNVTFRCDPISEHNRLYWYRQTLGQGPEFLTYFQNEAQLEKSRLLSDRFSAERPKGSFSTLEIQRTEQGDSAMYLCASSQDWAGQETQYFGPGTRLLVL.